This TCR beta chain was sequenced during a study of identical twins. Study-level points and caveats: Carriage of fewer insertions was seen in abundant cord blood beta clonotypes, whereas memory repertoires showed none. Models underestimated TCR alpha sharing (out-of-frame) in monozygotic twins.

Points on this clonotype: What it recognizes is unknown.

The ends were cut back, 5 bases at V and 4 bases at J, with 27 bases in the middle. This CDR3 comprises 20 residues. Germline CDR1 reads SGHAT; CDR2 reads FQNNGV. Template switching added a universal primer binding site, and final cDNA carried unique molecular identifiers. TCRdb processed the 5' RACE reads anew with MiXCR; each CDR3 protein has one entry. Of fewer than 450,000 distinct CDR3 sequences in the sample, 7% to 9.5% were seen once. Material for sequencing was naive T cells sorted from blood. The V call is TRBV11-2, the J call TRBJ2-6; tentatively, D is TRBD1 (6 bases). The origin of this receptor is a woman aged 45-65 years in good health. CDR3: CASSPGTPKPLEIGANVLTF. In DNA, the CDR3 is TGTGCCAGCAGCCCAGGGACACCTAAGCCCCTCGAGATAGGGGCCAACGTCCTGACTTTC.